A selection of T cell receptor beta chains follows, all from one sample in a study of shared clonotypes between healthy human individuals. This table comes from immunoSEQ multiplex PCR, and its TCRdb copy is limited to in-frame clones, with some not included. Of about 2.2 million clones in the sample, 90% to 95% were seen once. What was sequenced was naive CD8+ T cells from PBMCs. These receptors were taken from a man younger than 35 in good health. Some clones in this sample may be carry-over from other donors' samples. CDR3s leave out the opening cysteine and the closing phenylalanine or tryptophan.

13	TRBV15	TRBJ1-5	ATSQNRNSNQPQH
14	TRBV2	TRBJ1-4	ASSEGSHTLNEKLF
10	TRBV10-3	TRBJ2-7	AISTGGWEQY
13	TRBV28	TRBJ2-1	ASRSSEVANNEQF
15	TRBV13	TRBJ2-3	ASSVGRGAPRTDTQY
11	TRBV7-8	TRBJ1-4	ASSLRVPEKLF
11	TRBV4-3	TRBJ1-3	ASRGLSGNTIY
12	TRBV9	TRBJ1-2	ASSATAANYGYT
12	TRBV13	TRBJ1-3	ASSQQGKLRTIY
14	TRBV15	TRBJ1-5	ATSYRQGESNQPQH
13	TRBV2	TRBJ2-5	ASRRGQGRQETQY
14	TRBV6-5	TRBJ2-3	ASSYSRQGTTDTQY
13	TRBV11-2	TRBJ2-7	ASSLDFRERYEQY
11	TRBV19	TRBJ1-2	ASSTGPFYGYT
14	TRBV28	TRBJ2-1	ASCYYSSDSYNEQF
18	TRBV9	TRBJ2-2	ASSVSRTSGRILGTGELF
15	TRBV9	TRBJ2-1	ASSVVAGGQTGNEQF
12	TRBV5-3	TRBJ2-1	ARYIAEPNNEQF
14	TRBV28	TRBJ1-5	ASSKWDRGEGQPQH
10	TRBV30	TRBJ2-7	AWSPLSSEQY
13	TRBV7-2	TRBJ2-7	ASSLWGQYSYEQY
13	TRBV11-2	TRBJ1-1	ASSQITGLNTEAF
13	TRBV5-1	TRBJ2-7	ASNGRDGGGLEQY
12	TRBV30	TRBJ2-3	AWSVQGGTDTQY
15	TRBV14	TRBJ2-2	ASSHPRGAVNTGELF
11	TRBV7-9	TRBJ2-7	ASSLSGRNEQY
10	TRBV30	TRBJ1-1	AWRQMNTEAF
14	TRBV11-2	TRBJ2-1	ASSPGVRVTYNEQF
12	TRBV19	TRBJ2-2	ASSIAENTGELF
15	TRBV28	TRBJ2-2	ASSLDPGGQNTGELF
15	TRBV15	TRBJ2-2	ATSRGSPGGATGELF
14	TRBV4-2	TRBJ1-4	ASSPDWTEEYEKLF
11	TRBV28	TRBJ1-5	ASSLDRNQPQH
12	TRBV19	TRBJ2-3	ASRRREGEDTQY
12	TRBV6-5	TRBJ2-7	ASSYGQGIGEQY
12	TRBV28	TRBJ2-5	ASSLTTGQETQY
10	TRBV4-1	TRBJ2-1	ASSPTTNEQF
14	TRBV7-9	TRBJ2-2	ASSPPGRANTGELF
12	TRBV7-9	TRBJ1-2	ASSPVDGNYGYT
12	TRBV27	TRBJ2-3	ASTWTGAKDTQY
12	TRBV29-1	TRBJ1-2	SAVNPMENYGYT
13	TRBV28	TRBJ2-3	ASSLSVDFTDTQY
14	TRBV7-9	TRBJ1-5	ASSLRQGTTEQPQH
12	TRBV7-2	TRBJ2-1	ASSLVRSHNEQF
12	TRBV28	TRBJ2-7	ASSLGGRYYEQY
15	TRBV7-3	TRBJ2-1	ASSLKSSGRAYNEQF
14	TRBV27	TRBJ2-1	ASSLRVVGVEDEQF
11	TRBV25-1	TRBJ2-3	ASTRERTDTQY
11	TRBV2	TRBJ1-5	ASSERQNQPQH
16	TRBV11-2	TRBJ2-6	ASSLGVRGPSGANVLT
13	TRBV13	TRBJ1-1	ASSFTGSGNTEAF
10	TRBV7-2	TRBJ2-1	ASSLGGDEQF
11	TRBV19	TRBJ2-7	ASSVRVPYEQY
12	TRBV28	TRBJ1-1	ASSATTGRTEAF